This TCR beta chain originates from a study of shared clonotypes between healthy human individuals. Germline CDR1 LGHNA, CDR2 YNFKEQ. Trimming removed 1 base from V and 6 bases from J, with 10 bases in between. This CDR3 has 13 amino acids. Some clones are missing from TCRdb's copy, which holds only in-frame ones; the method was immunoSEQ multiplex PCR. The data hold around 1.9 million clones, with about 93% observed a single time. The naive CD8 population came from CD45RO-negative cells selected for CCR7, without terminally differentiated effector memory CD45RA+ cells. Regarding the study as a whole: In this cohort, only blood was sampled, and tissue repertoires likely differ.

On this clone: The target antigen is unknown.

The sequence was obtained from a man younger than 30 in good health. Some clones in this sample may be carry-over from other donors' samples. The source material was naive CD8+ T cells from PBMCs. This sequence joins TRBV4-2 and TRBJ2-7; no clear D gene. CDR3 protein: CASSQAPRTEQYF. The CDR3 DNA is TGTGCCAGCAGCCAAGCCCCGCGTACCGAGCAGTACTTC.